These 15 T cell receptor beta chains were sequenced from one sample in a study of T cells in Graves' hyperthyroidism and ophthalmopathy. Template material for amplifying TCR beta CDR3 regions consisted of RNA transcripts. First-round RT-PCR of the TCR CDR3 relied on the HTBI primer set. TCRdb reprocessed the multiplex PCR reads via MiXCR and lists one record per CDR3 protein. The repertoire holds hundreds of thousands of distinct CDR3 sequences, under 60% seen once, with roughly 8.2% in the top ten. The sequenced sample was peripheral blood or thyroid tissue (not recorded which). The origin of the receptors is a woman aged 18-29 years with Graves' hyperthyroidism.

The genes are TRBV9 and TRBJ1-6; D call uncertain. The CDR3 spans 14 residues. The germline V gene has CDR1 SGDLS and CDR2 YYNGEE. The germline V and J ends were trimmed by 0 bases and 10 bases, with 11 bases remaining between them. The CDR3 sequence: CASSVEIWRSPLHF. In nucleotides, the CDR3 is TGTGCCAGCAGCGTAGAGATTTGGAGGTCACCCCTCCACTTT.

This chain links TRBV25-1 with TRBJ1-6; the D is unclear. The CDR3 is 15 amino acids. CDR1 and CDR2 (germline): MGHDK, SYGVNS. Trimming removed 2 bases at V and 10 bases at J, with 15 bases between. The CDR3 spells CASSEGPGYSSPLHF. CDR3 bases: TGTGCCAGCAGTGAAGGGCCGGGATATTCCTCACCCCTCCACTTT.

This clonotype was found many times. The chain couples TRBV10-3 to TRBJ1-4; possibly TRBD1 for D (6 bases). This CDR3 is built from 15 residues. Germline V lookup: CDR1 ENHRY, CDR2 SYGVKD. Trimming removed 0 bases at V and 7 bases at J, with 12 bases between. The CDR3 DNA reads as TGTGCCATCAGTGAGTCGGGGGGCTCTAGTGAAAAACTGTTTTTT. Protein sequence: CAISESGGSSEKLFF.

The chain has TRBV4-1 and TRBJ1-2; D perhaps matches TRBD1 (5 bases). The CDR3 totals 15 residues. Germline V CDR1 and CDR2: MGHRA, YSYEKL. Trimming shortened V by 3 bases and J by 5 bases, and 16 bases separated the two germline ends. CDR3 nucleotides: TGCGCCAGCAGCCACCCACCGGGACTGAAATATGGCTACACCTTC. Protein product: CASSHPPGLKYGYTF.

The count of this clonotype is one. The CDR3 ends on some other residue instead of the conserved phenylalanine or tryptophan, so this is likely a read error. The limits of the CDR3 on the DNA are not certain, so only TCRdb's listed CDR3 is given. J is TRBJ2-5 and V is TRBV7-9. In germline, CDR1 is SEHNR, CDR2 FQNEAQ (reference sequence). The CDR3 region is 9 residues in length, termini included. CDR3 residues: CASSLAENT.

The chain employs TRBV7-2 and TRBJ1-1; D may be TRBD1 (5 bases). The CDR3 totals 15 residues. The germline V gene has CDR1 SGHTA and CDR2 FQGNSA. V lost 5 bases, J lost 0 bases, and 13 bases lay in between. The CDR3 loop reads CASSGQPGLNTEAFF. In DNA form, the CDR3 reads TGTGCCAGCAGCGGACAACCGGGACTGAACACTGAAGCTTTCTTT.

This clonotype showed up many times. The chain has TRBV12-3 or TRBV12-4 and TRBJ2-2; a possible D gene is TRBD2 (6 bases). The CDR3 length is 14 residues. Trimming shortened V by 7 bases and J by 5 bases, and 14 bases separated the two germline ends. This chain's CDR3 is CASNGRLATGELFF. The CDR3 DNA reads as TGTGCCAGCAACGGGAGACTCGCTACCGGGGAGCTGTTTTTT.

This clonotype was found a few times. CDR3 nucleotide sequence: TGTGCCAGCAGCTTAGTCGGGGCGGGAGGGCCCTCGAGTTTCACCGGGGAGCTGTTTTTT. It encodes CASSLVGAGGPSSFTGELFF. The genes are TRBV7-2 and TRBJ2-2, with 9 positions matching TRBD2. This CDR3 spans 20 amino acids. CDR1 is SGHTA, CDR2 FQGNSA, per germline. The J segment lost 4 bases and the V segment lost 1 base, leaving 16 bases of the junction unmatched.

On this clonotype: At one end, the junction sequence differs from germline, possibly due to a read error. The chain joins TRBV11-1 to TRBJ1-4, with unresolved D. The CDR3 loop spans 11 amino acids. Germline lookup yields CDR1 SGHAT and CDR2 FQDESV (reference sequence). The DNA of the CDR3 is TGTGCCAGCAACTTAAATGAAAAACTGTTTTTT. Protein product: CASNLNEKLFF.

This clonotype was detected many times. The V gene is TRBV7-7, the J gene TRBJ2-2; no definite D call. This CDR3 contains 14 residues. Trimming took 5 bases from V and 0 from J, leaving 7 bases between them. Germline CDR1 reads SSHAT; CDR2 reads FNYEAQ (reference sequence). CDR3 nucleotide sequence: TGTGCCAGCAGCCCCGCACCGAACACCGGGGAGCTGTTTTTT. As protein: CASSPAPNTGELFF.

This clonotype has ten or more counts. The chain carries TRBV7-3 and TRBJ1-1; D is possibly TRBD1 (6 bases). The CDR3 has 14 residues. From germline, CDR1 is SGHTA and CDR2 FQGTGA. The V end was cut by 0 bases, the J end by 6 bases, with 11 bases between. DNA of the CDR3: TGTGCCAGCAGCTTAACACACAGGGAGGCTGAAGCTTTCTTT. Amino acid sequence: CASSLTHREAEAFF.

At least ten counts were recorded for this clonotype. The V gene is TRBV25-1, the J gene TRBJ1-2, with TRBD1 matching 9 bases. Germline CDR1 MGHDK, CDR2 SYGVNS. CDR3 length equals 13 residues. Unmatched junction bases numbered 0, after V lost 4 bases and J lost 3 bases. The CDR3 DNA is TGTGCCAGCAGTGGGACAGGGGACTATGGCTACACCTTC. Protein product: CASSGTGDYGYTF.

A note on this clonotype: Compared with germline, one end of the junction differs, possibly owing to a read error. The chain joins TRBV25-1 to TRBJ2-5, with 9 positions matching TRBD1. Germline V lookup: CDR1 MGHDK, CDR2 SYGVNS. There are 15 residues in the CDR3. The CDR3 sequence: CASSQDRQGVATQYF. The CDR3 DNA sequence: TGCGCCAGCAGCCAGGATCGACAGGGGGTTGCGACCCAGTACTTC.

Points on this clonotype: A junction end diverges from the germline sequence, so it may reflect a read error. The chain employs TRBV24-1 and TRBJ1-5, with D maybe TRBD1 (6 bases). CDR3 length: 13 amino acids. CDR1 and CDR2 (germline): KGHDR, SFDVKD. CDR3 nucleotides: TGTGCCAGCAGTTGGGGGGGGCTCCAGCCCCAGCATTTT. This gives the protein CASSWGGLQPQHF.

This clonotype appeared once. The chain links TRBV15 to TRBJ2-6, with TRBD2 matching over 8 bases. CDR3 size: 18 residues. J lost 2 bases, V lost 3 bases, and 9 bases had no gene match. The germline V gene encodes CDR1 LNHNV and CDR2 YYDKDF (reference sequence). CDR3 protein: CATSSPGGGDTGANVLTF. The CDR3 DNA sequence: TGTGCCACCAGCAGTCCGGGGGGGGGTGACACTGGGGCCAACGTCCTGACTTTC.